Listed here is a single T cell receptor beta chain. Its antigen is not identified. This sample was included in a study of shared clonotypes between healthy human individuals. Regarding the study as a whole: Depth of sequencing was expected to influence donor clonotype sharing.

Deep-level running was used for the assay. Each cell subset's genomic DNA was divided evenly among several immunoSEQ plates. Authors' processing steps: As immunoSEQ supplied junction-only sequences (without quality scores), filtering differed. Assay used: immunoSEQ multiplex PCR; TCRdb lists only in-frame clones, some missing. The DNA was the basis for D and trimming; V, J and clone size are from that table. The sample gives around 500,000 clones, less than 80% of which show up once; approximately 12% is in the top ten. The sample comprised PBMCs. The TCR comes from a woman in her forties in good health. Some clones in this sample may be carry-over from other donors' samples.

The CDR3 DNA is TGTGCCAGCAGCTTAGCACACGGGTCCAATGGTGGCTACACCTTC. The encoded protein is CASSLAHGSNGGYTF. This chain links TRBV7-9 with TRBJ1-2; D is undetermined. This CDR3 contains 15 residues. The germline V gene has CDR1 SEHNR and CDR2 FQNEAQ (reference sequence). V was pared by 0 bases and J by 7 bases, with 15 bases between.